The present TCR beta chain was sequenced within a study of blood T cell repertoires in COVID-19 (dated by TCRdb to 2018 to 2020). Broadly, across the study: The collaborator samples originated in the United States, Italy and Spain and spanned the acute and convalescent phases of COVID-19. Samples were obtained from the ongoing ImmuneRACE study (first 160 participants) and from 1,254 subjects provided by 6 global collaborators. The repertoires were released in a freely available public database intended as a resource for research on the immune response to SARS-CoV-2. Deeply sampled blood TCRbeta repertoires from subjects exposed to, actively infected with, or recovered from COVID-19 were included in the dataset. Sample metadata almost always included a de-identified subject ID, COVID-19 status, age in years and sex. The prospective study material was composed of cDNA or gDNA derived from T cells, B-cell-depleted T cells, or PBMCs. Where available, HLA class I and class II types were taken from metadata supplied by the sample provider and were not determined by assay-based typing.

The germline V gene gives CDR1 as SGHRS and CDR2 as YFSETQ. The CDR3 has 15 amino acids, counting the end cysteine and phenylalanine. Only the CDR3 DNA stays, 45 bases, in frame from base 1. After removal of 0 bases from V and 8 bases from J, the junction retains 7 bases not matched to a gene. The immunoSEQ Assay, a bias-controlled multiplex PCR, was used to amplify TCRbeta CDR3 regions from genomic DNA. Regarding the original processing steps: The number of nucleated cells in each sample was estimated from the amplification of reference gene primers within the assay. To quantify the absolute abundance of each unique TCRbeta CDR3 rearrangement, sequence reads were collapsed and filtered. For each sample, productive Simpson clonality was calculated by taking the square root of Simpson's diversity index across productive rearrangements. TCRdb re-hosts the immuneACCESS table, in-frame sequences only. Its copies lack some clones; in the studies checked, an unresolved V gene accounts for under half of them, and the cause for the rest is not known. V, J and clone size reflect that table, while D and trimming were determined from the DNA. This sample holds a few hundred thousand clones; over 75% were observed only once. The top ten hold roughly 8.6% of the sample.

The paper as a whole reports these results and caveats: Clinical and demographic metadata were provided uncurated, with the amount varying by source and participant.

Concerning this clone itself: This clone's antigen is unknown. No base-level quality is on record; no much larger clone is a single base apart.

Collaborating institutions collected whole blood in K2EDTA tubes following their own protocols. For TCRbeta analysis, collaborators shipped samples in one of three forms: frozen whole blood, isolated PBMCs, or DNA extracted from either of those sample types. The receptor chain draws on TRBV5-1 and TRBJ1-2; TRBD1 lines up with 10 middle nucleotides. The sequence derives from a human donor in a cohort sampled during active COVID-19. Sequenced input: peripheral blood. The DNA reads as follows: TGCGCCAGCAGCTTGGCGTTCGGGACAGGGGCCGGCTACACCTTC. Translated, it reads CASSLAFGTGAGYTF.